The 19 T cell receptor beta chains in this list originate from one sample, sequenced in a study of spatial heterogeneity in lung cancer. Sample time point: sample taken at primary tumor resection. TCRdb independently ran MiXCR on the 5' RACE reads; one entry per CDR3 protein. The table shows approximately 40,000 distinct CDR3 sequences, with roughly 4.9% occurring only once. The starting material was PBMCs, obtained at surgery. The receptor set was obtained from a female donor with early-stage non-small cell lung cancer.

Many counts were recorded for this clonotype. The J gene is TRBJ2-5, the V gene TRBV10-3, with D unclear. Trimming took off 10 bases at V and 4 bases at J, with 19 bases between the two ends. Germline loops: CDR1 ENHRY, CDR2 SYGVKD. The CDR3 is 14 amino acids. The CDR3 spells CATNYKDSAETQYF. As DNA, the CDR3 is TGTGCCACCAATTACAAAGACTCCGCAGAGACCCAGTACTTC.

This clonotype was detected ten times or more. This chain links TRBV20-1 with TRBJ2-1; weak D call: TRBD1 (6 bases). Germline V gives CDR1 DFQATT, CDR2 SNEGSKA (reference sequence). The V gene lost 6 bases and the J gene lost 5 bases, with 14 bases spanning the gap. This CDR3 contains 13 residues. CDR3 coding DNA: TGCAGTGCCCCAGGGACAAAACACAATGAGCAGTTCTTC. Protein product: CSAPGTKHNEQFF.

At least ten counts were recorded for this clonotype. The rearrangement links TRBV20-1 to TRBJ1-4, with D possibly TRBD1 on 5 matching bases. The CDR3 length is 15 residues. V was pared by 5 bases and J by 0 bases, with 13 bases between. Germline V gene lookup returns CDR1 DFQATT and CDR2 SNEGSKA (reference sequence). The CDR3 nucleotides read TGCAGTGCTCTAGACAGTGATGCAACTAATGAAAAACTGTTTTTT. It encodes CSALDSDATNEKLFF.

V gene TRBV5-4 combines with J gene TRBJ2-5, with D perhaps TRBD2 (6 bases). Germline CDR1 and CDR2: SGHNT and YYREEE (reference sequence). Trimming pared 4 bases from V and 2 bases from J, leaving 12 bases between. This CDR3 has 14 amino acids. CDR3 bases: TGTGCCAGCAGCCCGACCGGGACTCAAGAGACCCAGTACTTC. It is translated as CASSPTGTQETQYF. The full variable domain, rest sourced from reference TRBV5-4 and TRBJ2-5, is ETGVTQSPTHLIKTRGQQVTLRCSSQSGHNTVSWYQQALGQGPQFIFQYYREEENGRGNFPPRFSGLQFPNYSSELNVNALELDDSALYLCASSPTGTQETQYFGPGTRLLVL.

The chain employs TRBV3-1 and TRBJ2-1, with 14 positions matching TRBD2. V lost 4 bases to trimming and J lost 10 bases; unmatched junction nucleotides: 12. The CDR3 runs to 17 residues. The germline V gene has CDR1 LGHDT and CDR2 YNNKEL (reference sequence). The CDR3 reads CASSPLGLAGDRDEQFF. The CDR3 DNA sequence: TGTGCCAGCAGCCCTCTGGGACTAGCGGGGGACAGGGACGAGCAGTTCTTC.

This clonotype has at least ten counts. The chain has TRBV7-9 and TRBJ2-5; D gene unclear. This CDR3 is built from 13 residues. The germline V and J ends were trimmed by 5 bases and 5 bases, with 12 bases remaining between them. Looked up from germline, CDR1 is SEHNR and CDR2 is FQNEAQ (reference sequence). CDR3 in amino acids: CASSRSSGETQYF. The DNA for the CDR3 is TGTGCCAGCAGCAGAAGCAGTGGTGAGACCCAGTACTTC. Variable domain in full (rest from reference TRBV7-9 and TRBJ2-5): DTGVSQNPRHKITKRGQNVTFRCDPISEHNRLYWYRQTLGQGPEFLTYFQNEAQLEKSRLLSDRFSAERPKGSFSTLEIQRTEQGDSAMYLCASSRSSGETQYFGPGTRLLVL.

This clonotype came up many times. The chain has TRBV27 and TRBJ1-4; 7 positions agree with TRBD1. The CDR3 is 15 residues long. V was clipped by 5 bases and J by 10 bases; unmatched bases: 13. Germline CDR1 MNHEY, CDR2 SMNVEV (reference sequence). The CDR3 coding sequence is TGTGCCAGCAGTCCGCGGACAGGAGGGTCTAGAAAACTGTTTTTT. Its protein is CASSPRTGGSRKLFF. The whole variable domain, filled in from reference TRBV27 and TRBJ1-4, reads EAQVTQNPRYLITVTGKKLTVTCSQNMNHEYMSWYRQDPGLGLRQIYYSMNVEVTDKGDVPEGYKVSRKEKRNFPLILESPSPNQTSLYFCASSPRTGGSRKLFFGSGTQLSVL.

This clonotype was seen ten or more times. The chain has TRBV20-1 and TRBJ1-6; D is ambiguous. Germline V lookup: CDR1 DFQATT, CDR2 SNEGSKA (reference sequence). Trimming pared 1 base from V and 8 bases from J, leaving 9 bases between. The CDR3 covers 13 residues. CDR3 nucleotide sequence: TGCAGTGCTAGAGCCCCCGGGGATTCACCCCTCCACTTT. It is translated as CSARAPGDSPLHF.

Regarding this clonotype: One end of the junction is discordant with germline, which a read error may explain. DNA of the CDR3: TGTGCCAGCAGTAACACGACCTCCAACGAGCAGTACTTC. Its translation: CASSNTTSNEQYF. The V call is TRBV6-2 or TRBV6-3, the J call TRBJ2-7, with unresolved D. The CDR3 length is 13 residues. Germline assignment: CDR1 MNHEY and CDR2 SVGEGT.

Ten or more counts support this clonotype. CDR3 nucleotide sequence: TGTGCCAGTAGGGGGGCTGCGGGGCCTTACAATGAGCAGTTCTTC. As protein: CASRGAAGPYNEQFF. This chain uses TRBV19 with TRBJ2-1, with D perhaps assigned TRBD1 or TRBD2 (6 bases each). This CDR3 comprises 15 residues. Per the germline V gene, CDR1 is LNHDA and CDR2 is SQIVND (reference sequence). V lost 6 bases and J 4 bases, leaving 16 bases between the germline ends. Supplemented by reference TRBV19 and TRBJ2-1, the full variable domain reads DGGITQSPKYLFRKEGQNVTLSCEQNLNHDAMYWYRQDPGQGLRLIYYSQIVNDFQKGDIAEGYSVSREKKESFPLTVTSAQKNPTAFYLCASRGAAGPYNEQFFGPGTRLTVL.

This clonotype appeared many times. CDR3 sequence (DNA): TGTGCCAGCAGTTCCGCAGGGGTCCAGGCAGCTTTCTTT. Protein sequence: CASSSAGVQAAFF. The genes are TRBV6-5 and TRBJ1-1; maybe TRBD1 (6 bases). The V end lost 4 bases, the J end lost 10 bases, and 16 bases lay between the germline ends. This CDR3 spans 13 amino acids. Germline values: CDR1 MNHEY, CDR2 SVGAGI.

The rearrangement uses TRBV11-2 and TRBJ2-7; 7 nucleotides align to TRBD1. With 1 base clipped from V and 6 bases from J, the junction kept 6 bases outside the gene matches. Germline V gives CDR1 SGHAT, CDR2 FQNNGV. The length of the CDR3 is 14 residues. This chain's CDR3 is CASSLGPPGGEQYF. The CDR3 nucleotides read TGTGCCAGCAGCTTAGGCCCCCCAGGGGGCGAGCAGTACTTC.

This clonotype was picked up many times. V usage is TRBV7-3 and J usage is TRBJ1-3; D unclear. The CDR3 is made up of 13 amino acids. Trimming removed 5 bases from V and 4 bases from J, with 9 bases in between. CDR1 and CDR2 from the germline V gene are SGHTA and FQGTGA. DNA of the CDR3: TGTGCCAGCAGCCTGGTTCGGGGAAACACCATATATTTT. It is translated as CASSLVRGNTIYF.

This clonotype came up many times. The CDR3 DNA is TGTGCCAGTACCTCCTCTGGACAGGGGGCTTTTGGCTACACCTTC. Translation: CASTSSGQGAFGYTF. This chain joins TRBV19 and TRBJ1-2, with 11 nucleotides matching TRBD1. The CDR3 length is 15 residues. V lost 7 bases, J lost 7 bases, and 11 bases stayed unmatched. Germline V gene sequence: CDR1 LNHDA, CDR2 SQIVND (reference sequence).

In this sample, this clonotype turned up many times. The chain has TRBV6-1 and TRBJ1-5; no clear D. The CDR3 contains 13 residues. Trimming removed 3 bases at V and 3 bases at J, with 6 bases between. Germline V CDR1 and CDR2: MNHNS, SASEGT. CDR3 sequence reads: CASSEGVNQPQHF. CDR3 nucleotide sequence: TGTGCCAGCAGTGAGGGCGTCAATCAGCCCCAGCATTTT.

This clonotype came up many times. The V gene is TRBV12-3 or TRBV12-4, the J gene TRBJ1-2, with TRBD1 matching 8 bases. This CDR3 spans 13 amino acids. Trimming at V came to 6 bases and at J to 6 bases, leaving 6 bases not matched to a gene. CDR3 residues: CASRQGGRDGYTF. In DNA form, the CDR3 reads TGTGCCAGCAGACAGGGGGGACGGGATGGCTACACCTTC.

This clonotype has a count of ten or more. V usage is TRBV2 and J usage is TRBJ1-6, with a possible D match to TRBD1 (5 bases). CDR1 is SNHLY and CDR2 is FYNNEI in the germline V gene. V gave up 8 bases and J gave up 9 bases, with 8 bases separating them. The CDR3 contains 11 residues. CDR3 DNA sequence: TGTGCCAGCGGGGGGGGTTCACCCCTCCACTTT. This translates into CASGGGSPLHF.

This clonotype was seen ten or more times. This chain connects TRBV4-1 to TRBJ2-7; 7 bases agree with TRBD1. J lost 5 bases, V lost 4 bases, and 8 bases had no gene match. Germline CDR1 and CDR2: MGHRA and YSYEKL. The CDR3 sequence is 14 residues long. The CDR3 region is CASSLQTGFDEQYF. The CDR3 nucleotides are TGCGCCAGCAGCCTCCAGACAGGGTTCGACGAGCAGTACTTC.

This clonotype was seen at least ten times. The chain is built from TRBV28 and TRBJ1-6; 10 nucleotides line up with TRBD1. The CDR3 runs to 14 residues. Looked up from germline, CDR1 is MDHEN and CDR2 is SYDVKM. The V gene end was trimmed by 4 bases and the J gene end by 8 bases; junction bases not matched to a gene: 2. The DNA for the CDR3 is TGTGCCAGCAGTTACGGACAGGGGGATTCACCCCTCCACTTT. Amino acids: CASSYGQGDSPLHF.